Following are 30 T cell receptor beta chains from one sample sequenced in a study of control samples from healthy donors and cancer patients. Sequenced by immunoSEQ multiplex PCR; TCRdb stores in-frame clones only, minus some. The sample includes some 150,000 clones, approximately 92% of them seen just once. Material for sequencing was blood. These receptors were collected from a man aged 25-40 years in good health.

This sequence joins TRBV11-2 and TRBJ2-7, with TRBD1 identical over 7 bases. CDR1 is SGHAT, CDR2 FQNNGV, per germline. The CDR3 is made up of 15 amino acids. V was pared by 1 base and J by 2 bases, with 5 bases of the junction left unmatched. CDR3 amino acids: CASSLAQGLTYEQYF. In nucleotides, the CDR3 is TGTGCCAGCAGCTTAGCACAGGGGTTGACCTACGAGCAGTACTTC.

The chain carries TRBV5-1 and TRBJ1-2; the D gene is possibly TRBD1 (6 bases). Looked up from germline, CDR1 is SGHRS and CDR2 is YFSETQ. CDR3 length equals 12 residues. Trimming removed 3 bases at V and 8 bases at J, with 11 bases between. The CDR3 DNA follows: TGCGCCAGCAGCTCACAGGGTGAGGGCTACACCTTC. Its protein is CASSSQGEGYTF. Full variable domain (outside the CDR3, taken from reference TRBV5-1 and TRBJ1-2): KAGVTQTPRYLIKTRGQQVTLSCSPISGHRSVSWYQQTPGQGLQFLFEYFSETQRNKGNFPGRFSGRQFSNSRSEMNVSTLELGDSALYLCASSSQGEGYTFGSGTRLTVV.

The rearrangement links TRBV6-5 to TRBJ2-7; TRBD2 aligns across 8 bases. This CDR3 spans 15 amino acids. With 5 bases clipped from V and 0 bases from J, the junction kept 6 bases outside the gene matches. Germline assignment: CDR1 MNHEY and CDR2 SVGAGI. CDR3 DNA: TGTGCCAGCAGTCCCAGCGGGGGTGCCTCCTACGAGCAGTACTTC. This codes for CASSPSGGASYEQYF.

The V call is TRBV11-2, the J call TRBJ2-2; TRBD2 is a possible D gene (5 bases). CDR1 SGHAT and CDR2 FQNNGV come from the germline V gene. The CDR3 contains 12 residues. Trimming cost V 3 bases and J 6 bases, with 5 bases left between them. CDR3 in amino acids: CASSFGAGELFF. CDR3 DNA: TGTGCCAGCAGCTTCGGGGCCGGGGAGCTGTTTTTT.

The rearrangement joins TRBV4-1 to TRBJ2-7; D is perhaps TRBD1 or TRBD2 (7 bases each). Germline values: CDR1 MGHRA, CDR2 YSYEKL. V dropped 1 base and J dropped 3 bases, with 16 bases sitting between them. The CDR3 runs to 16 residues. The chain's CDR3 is CASSQVPQGGVYEQYF. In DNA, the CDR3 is TGCGCCAGCAGCCAAGTGCCCCAGGGGGGGGTCTACGAGCAGTACTTC.

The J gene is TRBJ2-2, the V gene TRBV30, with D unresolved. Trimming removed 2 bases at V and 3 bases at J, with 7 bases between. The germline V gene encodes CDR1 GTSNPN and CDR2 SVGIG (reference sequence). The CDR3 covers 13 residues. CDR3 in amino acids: CAWSIKHTGELFF. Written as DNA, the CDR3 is TGTGCCTGGAGTATTAAACACACCGGGGAGCTGTTTTTT.

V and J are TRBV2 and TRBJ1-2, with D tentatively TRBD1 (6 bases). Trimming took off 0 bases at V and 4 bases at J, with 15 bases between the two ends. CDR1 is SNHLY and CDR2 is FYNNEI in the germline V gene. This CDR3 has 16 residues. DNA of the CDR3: TGTGCCAGCAGTGAAGCGACAGGCCAGCCATCCTATGGCTACACCTTC. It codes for CASSEATGQPSYGYTF.

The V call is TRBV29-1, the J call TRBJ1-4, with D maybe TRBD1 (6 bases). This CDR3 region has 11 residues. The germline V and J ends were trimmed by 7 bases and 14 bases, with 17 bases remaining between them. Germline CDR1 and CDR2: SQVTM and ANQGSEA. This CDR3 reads CSGLYRAGLFF. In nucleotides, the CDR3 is TGCAGCGGACTGTACAGGGCCGGGCTGTTTTTT.

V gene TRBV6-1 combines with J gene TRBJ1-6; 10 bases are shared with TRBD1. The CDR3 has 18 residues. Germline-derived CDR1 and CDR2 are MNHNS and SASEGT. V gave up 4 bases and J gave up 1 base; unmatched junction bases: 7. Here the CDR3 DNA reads TGTGCCAGCAGTGTCCGGGACAGGGGCTTTTCCTATAATTCACCCCTCCACTTT. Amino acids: CASSVRDRGFSYNSPLHF.

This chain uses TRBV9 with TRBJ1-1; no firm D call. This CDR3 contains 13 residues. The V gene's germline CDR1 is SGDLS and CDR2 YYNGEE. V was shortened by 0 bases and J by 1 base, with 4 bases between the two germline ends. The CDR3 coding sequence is TGTGCCAGCAGCGTAGTACAGAACACTGAAGCTTTCTTT. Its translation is CASSVVQNTEAFF. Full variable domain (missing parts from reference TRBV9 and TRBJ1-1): DSGVTQTPKHLITATGQRVTLRCSPRSGDLSVYWYQQSLDQGLQFLIQYYNGEERAKGNILERFSAQQFPDLHSELNLSSLELGDSALYFCASSVVQNTEAFFGQGTRLTVV.

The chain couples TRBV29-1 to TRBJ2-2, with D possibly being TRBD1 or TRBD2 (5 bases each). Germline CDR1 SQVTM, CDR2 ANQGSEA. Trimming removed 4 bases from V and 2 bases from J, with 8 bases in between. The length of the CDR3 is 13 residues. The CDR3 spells CSVVGVNTGELFF. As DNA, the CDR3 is TGCAGCGTTGTGGGGGTCAACACCGGGGAGCTGTTTTTT.

CDR3 loop: CASSEAVLTAKIYGYTF. The CDR3 bases are TGTGCCAGCAGTGAAGCGGTCTTGACGGCCAAAATCTATGGCTACACCTTC. The chain uses TRBV6-1 and TRBJ1-2; D is ambiguous. Trimming stripped 0 bases from V and 4 bases from J, with 18 bases between. This CDR3 contains 17 residues. The germline CDR1 and CDR2 sequences are MNHNS and SASEGT.

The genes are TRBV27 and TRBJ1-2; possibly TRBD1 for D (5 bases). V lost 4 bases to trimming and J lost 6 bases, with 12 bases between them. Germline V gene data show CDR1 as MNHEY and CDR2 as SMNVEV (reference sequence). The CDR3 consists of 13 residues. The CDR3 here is CASSSTVVDGYTF. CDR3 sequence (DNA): TGTGCCAGCAGTTCGACAGTCGTCGATGGCTACACCTTC.

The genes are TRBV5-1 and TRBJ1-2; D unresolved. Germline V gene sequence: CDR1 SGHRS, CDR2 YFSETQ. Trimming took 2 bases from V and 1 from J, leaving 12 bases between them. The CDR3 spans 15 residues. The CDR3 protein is CASSLDTALNYGYTF. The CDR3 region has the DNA TGCGCCAGCAGCTTAGACACAGCCCTTAACTATGGCTACACCTTC.

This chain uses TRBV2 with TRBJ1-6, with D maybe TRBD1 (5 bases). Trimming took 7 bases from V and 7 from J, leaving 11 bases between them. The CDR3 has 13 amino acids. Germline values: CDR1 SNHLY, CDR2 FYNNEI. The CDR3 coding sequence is TGTGCCAGCATGCGCAGGGACAATTCACCCCTCCACTTT. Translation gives CASMRRDNSPLHF.

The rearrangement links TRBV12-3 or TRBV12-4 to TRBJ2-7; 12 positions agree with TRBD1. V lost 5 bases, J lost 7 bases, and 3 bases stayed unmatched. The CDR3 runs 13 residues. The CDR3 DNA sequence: TGTGCCAGCAGTCGGGACAGGGGGCTGGAGCAGTACTTC. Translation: CASSRDRGLEQYF.

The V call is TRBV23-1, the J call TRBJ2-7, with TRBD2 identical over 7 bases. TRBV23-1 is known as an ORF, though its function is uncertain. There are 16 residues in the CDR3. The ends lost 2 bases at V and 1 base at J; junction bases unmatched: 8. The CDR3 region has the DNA TGCGCCAGCAGTCAACCAAGGCTAGCGGCATCCTACGAGCAGTACTTC. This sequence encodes CASSQPRLAASYEQYF.

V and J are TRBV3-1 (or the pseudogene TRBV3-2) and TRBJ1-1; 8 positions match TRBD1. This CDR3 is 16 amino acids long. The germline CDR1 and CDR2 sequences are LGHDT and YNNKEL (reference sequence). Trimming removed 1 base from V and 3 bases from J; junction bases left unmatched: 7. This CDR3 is CASSQGTGKSHTEAFF. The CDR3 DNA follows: TGTGCCAGCAGCCAAGGGACAGGGAAAAGTCACACTGAAGCTTTCTTT.

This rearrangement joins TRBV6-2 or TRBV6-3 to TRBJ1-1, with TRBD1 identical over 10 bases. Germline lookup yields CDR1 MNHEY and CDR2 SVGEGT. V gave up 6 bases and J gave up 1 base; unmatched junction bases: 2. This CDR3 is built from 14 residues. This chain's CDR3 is CASSRQGANTEAFF. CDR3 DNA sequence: TGTGCCAGCAGCCGACAGGGGGCGAACACTGAAGCTTTCTTT.

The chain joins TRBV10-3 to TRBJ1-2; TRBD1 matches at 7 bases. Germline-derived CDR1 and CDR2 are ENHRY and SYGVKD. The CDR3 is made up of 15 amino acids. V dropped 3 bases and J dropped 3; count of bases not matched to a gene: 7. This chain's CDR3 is CAISEYKGADYGYTF. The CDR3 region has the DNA TGTGCCATCAGTGAATATAAGGGGGCAGACTATGGCTACACCTTC.

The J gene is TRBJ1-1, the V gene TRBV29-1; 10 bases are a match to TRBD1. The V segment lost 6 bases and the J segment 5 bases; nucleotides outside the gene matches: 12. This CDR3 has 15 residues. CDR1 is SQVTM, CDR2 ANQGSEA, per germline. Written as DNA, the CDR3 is TGCAGCGTGTTACACCGGGACAGGGGTTGGACTGAAGCTTTCTTT. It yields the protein CSVLHRDRGWTEAFF. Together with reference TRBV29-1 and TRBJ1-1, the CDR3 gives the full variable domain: SAVISQKPSRDICQRGTSLTIQCQVDSQVTMMFWYRQQPGQSLTLIATANQGSEATYESGFVIDKFPISRPNLTFSTLTVSNMSPEDSSIYLCSVLHRDRGWTEAFFGQGTRLTVV.

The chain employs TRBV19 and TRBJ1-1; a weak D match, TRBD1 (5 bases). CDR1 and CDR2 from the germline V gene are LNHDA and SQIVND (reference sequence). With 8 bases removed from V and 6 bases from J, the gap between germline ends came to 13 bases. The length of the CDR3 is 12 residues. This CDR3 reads CASCTGAPEAFF. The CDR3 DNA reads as TGTGCCAGTTGCACCGGGGCCCCTGAAGCTTTCTTT.

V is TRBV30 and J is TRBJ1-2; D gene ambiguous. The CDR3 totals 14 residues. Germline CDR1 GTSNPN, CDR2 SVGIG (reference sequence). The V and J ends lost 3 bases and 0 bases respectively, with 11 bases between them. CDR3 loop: CAWSDGPANYGYTF. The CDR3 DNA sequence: TGTGCCTGGAGCGACGGGCCGGCTAACTATGGCTACACCTTC. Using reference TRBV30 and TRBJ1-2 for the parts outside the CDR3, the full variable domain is SQTIHQWPATLVQPVGSPLSLECTVEGTSNPNLYWYRQAAGRGLQLLFYSVGIGQISSEVPQNLSASRPQDRQFILSSKKLLLSDSGFYLCAWSDGPANYGYTFGSGTRLTVV.

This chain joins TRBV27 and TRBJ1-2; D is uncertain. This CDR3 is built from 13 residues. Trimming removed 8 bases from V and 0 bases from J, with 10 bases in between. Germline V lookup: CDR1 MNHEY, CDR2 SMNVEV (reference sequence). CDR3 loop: CASSRVANYGYTF. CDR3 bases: TGTGCCAGCTCTAGGGTAGCTAACTATGGCTACACCTTC.

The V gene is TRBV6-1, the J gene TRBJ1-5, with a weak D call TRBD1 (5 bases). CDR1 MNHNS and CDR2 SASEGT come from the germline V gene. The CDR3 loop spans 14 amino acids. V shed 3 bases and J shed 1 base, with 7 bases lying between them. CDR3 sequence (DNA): TGTGCCAGCAGTGATGGGGACAGCAATCAGCCCCAGCATTTT. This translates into CASSDGDSNQPQHF.

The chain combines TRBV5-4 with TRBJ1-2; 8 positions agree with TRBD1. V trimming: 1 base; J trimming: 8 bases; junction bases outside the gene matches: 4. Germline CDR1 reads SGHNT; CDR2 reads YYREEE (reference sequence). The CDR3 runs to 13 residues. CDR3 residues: CASSLTGGGGYTF. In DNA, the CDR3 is TGTGCCAGCAGCTTGACAGGGGGTGGAGGCTACACCTTC. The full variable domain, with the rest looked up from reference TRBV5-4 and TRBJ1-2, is ETGVTQSPTHLIKTRGQQVTLRCSSQSGHNTVSWYQQALGQGPQFIFQYYREEENGRGNFPPRFSGLQFPNYSSELNVNALELDDSALYLCASSLTGGGGYTFGSGTRLTVV.

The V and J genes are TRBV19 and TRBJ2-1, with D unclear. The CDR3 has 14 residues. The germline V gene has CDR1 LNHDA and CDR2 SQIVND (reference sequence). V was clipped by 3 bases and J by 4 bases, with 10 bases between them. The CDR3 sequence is CASSMGSLYNEQFF. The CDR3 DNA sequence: TGTGCCAGTAGTATGGGTTCCTTGTACAATGAGCAGTTCTTC.

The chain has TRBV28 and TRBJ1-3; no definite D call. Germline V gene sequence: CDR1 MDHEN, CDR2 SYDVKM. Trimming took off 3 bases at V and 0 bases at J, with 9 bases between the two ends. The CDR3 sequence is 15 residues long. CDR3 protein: CASSFLQNSGNTIYF. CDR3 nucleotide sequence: TGTGCCAGCAGTTTTCTTCAGAACTCTGGAAACACCATATATTTT.

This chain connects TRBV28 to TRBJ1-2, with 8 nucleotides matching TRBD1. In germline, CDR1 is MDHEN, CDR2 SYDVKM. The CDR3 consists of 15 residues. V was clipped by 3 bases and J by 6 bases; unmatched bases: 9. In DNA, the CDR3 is TGTGCCAGCAGTTTGCCGTCGGACAGGGAGGATGGCTACACCTTC. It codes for CASSLPSDREDGYTF.

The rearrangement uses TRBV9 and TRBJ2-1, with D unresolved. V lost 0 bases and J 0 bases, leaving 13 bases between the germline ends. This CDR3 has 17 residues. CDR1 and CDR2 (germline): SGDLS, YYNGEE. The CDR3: CASSVDQHLSSYNEQFF. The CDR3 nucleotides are TGTGCCAGCAGCGTAGATCAGCACCTGAGCTCCTACAATGAGCAGTTCTTC. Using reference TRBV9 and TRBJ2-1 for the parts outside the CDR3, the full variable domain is DSGVTQTPKHLITATGQRVTLRCSPRSGDLSVYWYQQSLDQGLQFLIQYYNGEERAKGNILERFSAQQFPDLHSELNLSSLELGDSALYFCASSVDQHLSSYNEQFFGPGTRLTVL.